This is a list of T cell receptor beta chains from one sample in a study of T cells in Graves' hyperthyroidism and ophthalmopathy. TCRdb ran MiXCR on the multiplex PCR reads and lists one entry per CDR3 protein. The sample has 500,000 to 650,000 distinct CDR3 sequences, nearly 20% seen once. The specimen sequenced was blood. The receptor set was obtained from a man between 40 and 49 years old with Graves' ophthalmopathy. Each CDR3 is given with its conserved first and last residue. The order of the fields is J gene, D gene, V gene, clone size, CDR3 DNA, CDR3 protein. The D gene is left open where the match is weak. Part of the rows lack a size; the others show once, few, many or a class for expanded clones.

J gene: TRBJ2-5; D gene: NA; V gene: TRBV3-1; clone size: NA; CDR3 DNA: TGTGCCAGCAGCCCCACTTCGCAGGGCGTCGAGACCCAGTACTTC; CDR3 protein: CASSPTSQGVETQYF
J gene: TRBJ2-3; D gene: NA; V gene: TRBV9; clone size: many; CDR3 DNA: TGTGCCAGCAGCGTGGGGGATACGCAGTATTTT; CDR3 protein: CASSVGDTQYF
J gene: TRBJ2-5; D gene: NA; V gene: TRBV10-3; clone size: NA; CDR3 DNA: TGTGCCATCAGCGAGGGGGAGACCCAGTACTTC; CDR3 protein: CAISEGETQYF
J gene: TRBJ2-7; D gene: NA; V gene: TRBV6-6; clone size: few; CDR3 DNA: TGTGCCAGCAGTTACTCGAAGGGCAGTTCCTACGAGCAGTACTTC; CDR3 protein: CASSYSKGSSYEQYF
J gene: TRBJ1-2; D gene: TRBD1; V gene: TRBV29-1; clone size: NA; CDR3 DNA: TGCAGCGTCCGCACGACAGGGCTCGGCTATGGCTACACCTTC; CDR3 protein: CSVRTTGLGYGYTF
J gene: TRBJ2-3; D gene: TRBD2; V gene: TRBV28; clone size: many; CDR3 DNA: TGTGCCAGCAGTCCAGGGACTAGCGGGAGTTTAGCAGATACGCAGTATTTT; CDR3 protein: CASSPGTSGSLADTQYF
J gene: TRBJ1-2; D gene: NA; V gene: TRBV7-8; clone size: NA; CDR3 DNA: TGTGCCAGCAGCTTAGCCCACGGGGAGGGGACAAGGGGCTATGGCTACACCTTC; CDR3 protein: CASSLAHGEGTRGYGYTF
J gene: TRBJ2-1; D gene: NA; V gene: TRBV7-9; clone size: NA; CDR3 DNA: TGTGCCAGCAGCGCAATGGACCGAAGGGGGCAGTTCTTC; CDR3 protein: CASSAMDRRGQFF
J gene: TRBJ1-5; D gene: NA; V gene: TRBV29-1; clone size: few; CDR3 DNA: TGCAGCGCTAAAGCGGGGCTCAATCAGCCCCAGCATTTT; CDR3 protein: CSAKAGLNQPQHF
J gene: TRBJ1-5; D gene: NA; V gene: TRBV6-2/TRBV6-3; clone size: NA; CDR3 DNA: TGTGCCAGCACCAAATGGGGGGGGCCCCAGCATTTT; CDR3 protein: CASTKWGGPQHF
J gene: TRBJ2-6; D gene: TRBD1; V gene: TRBV5-5; clone size: once; CDR3 DNA: TGTGCCAGCAGCCGGGTTACAGGGGCTGGGGCCGACGTCCTGACTTTC; CDR3 protein: CASSRVTGAGADVLTF
J gene: TRBJ2-1; D gene: TRBD2; V gene: TRBV10-3; clone size: NA; CDR3 DNA: TGTGCCATCACTAGCGGGGCCCGCTCCTACAATGAGCAGTTCTTC; CDR3 protein: CAITSGARSYNEQFF
J gene: TRBJ1-2; D gene: TRBD1; V gene: TRBV6-1; clone size: many; CDR3 DNA: TGTGCCAGCAGTGAAGGGGGGGACAGGGGGCCCTATGGCTACACCTTC; CDR3 protein: CASSEGGDRGPYGYTF
J gene: TRBJ1-1; D gene: TRBD1; V gene: TRBV11-2; clone size: many; CDR3 DNA: TGTGCCAGCAGCCCTGGGACAGGACGATTGGCTTTCTTT; CDR3 protein: CASSPGTGRLAFF
J gene: TRBJ1-2; D gene: TRBD1; V gene: TRBV20-1; clone size: NA; CDR3 DNA: TGCAGTGCTACCCCACCTGGGACAGCGGCGGATGGCTACACCTTC; CDR3 protein: CSATPPGTAADGYTF
J gene: TRBJ2-7; D gene: NA; V gene: TRBV7-9; clone size: many; CDR3 DNA: TGTGCCAGCAGCTTAGTGGAGGCGGGACGATACGAGCAGTACTTC; CDR3 protein: CASSLVEAGRYEQYF
J gene: TRBJ2-7; D gene: TRBD1; V gene: TRBV3-1; clone size: few; CDR3 DNA: TGTGCCAGCAGTGAAAGGGCAGGGGGCCTCTACGAGCAGTACTTC; CDR3 protein: CASSERAGGLYEQYF
J gene: TRBJ1-5; D gene: NA; V gene: TRBV20-1; clone size: many; CDR3 DNA: TGCAGTGCTAGAGAGAGGGTGACTCAGCCCCAGCATTTT; CDR3 protein: CSARERVTQPQHF
J gene: TRBJ2-1; D gene: NA; V gene: TRBV28; clone size: many; CDR3 DNA: TGTGCCAGCAGCGCTAGCTACAATGAGCAGTTCTTC; CDR3 protein: CASSASYNEQFF
J gene: TRBJ2-1; D gene: TRBD2; V gene: TRBV9; clone size: many; CDR3 DNA: TGTGCCAGCAGCGTGGGGGCGGGGGGATACAATGAGCAGTTCTTC; CDR3 protein: CASSVGAGGYNEQFF
J gene: TRBJ1-2; D gene: NA; V gene: TRBV5-1; clone size: NA; CDR3 DNA: TGCGCCAGCAGCTTAAGTGGTGACAGCTCGTATTATGGCTACACCTTC; CDR3 protein: CASSLSGDSSYYGYTF
J gene: TRBJ2-4; D gene: NA; V gene: TRBV7-9; clone size: NA; CDR3 DNA: TGTGCCAGCAGCTTCCCCGGGACTTCCCATAGCAAAAACATTCAGTACTTC; CDR3 protein: CASSFPGTSHSKNIQYF
J gene: TRBJ2-3; D gene: NA; V gene: TRBV2; clone size: many; CDR3 DNA: TGTGCCAGCAGTGAAGCCCACGCGGCTAGCACAGATACGCAGTATTTT; CDR3 protein: CASSEAHAASTDTQYF
J gene: TRBJ2-7; D gene: NA; V gene: TRBV6-2/TRBV6-3; clone size: NA; CDR3 DNA: TGTGCCAGCAGTTACTCGGAATCGCGCGAGCAGTACTTC; CDR3 protein: CASSYSESREQYF
J gene: TRBJ1-6; D gene: TRBD1; V gene: TRBV3-1; clone size: NA; CDR3 DNA: TGTGCCAGCGGGGACAGGGTCAATTCACCCCTCCACTTT; CDR3 protein: CASGDRVNSPLHF
J gene: TRBJ2-7; D gene: NA; V gene: TRBV18; clone size: many; CDR3 DNA: TGTGCCAGCTCACCACAACAGGGTCACTACGAGCAGTACTTC; CDR3 protein: CASSPQQGHYEQYF
J gene: TRBJ2-3; D gene: NA; V gene: TRBV14; clone size: few; CDR3 DNA: TGTGCCAGCAGCCAAGGATTCGGCGGGGTGCTAGCAGATACGCAGTATTTT; CDR3 protein: CASSQGFGGVLADTQYF
J gene: TRBJ2-3; D gene: TRBD2; V gene: TRBV20-1; clone size: NA; CDR3 DNA: TGCAGTGGCTATGTTACGGGACTAGCCACAGATACGCAGTATTTT; CDR3 protein: CSGYVTGLATDTQYF
J gene: TRBJ2-7; D gene: TRBD1; V gene: TRBV12-3/TRBV12-4; clone size: many; CDR3 DNA: TGTGCCAGCAGTTCCGAGACAGGGCTGTACGAGCAGTACTTC; CDR3 protein: CASSSETGLYEQYF
J gene: TRBJ2-5; D gene: NA; V gene: TRBV15; clone size: NA; CDR3 DNA: TGTGCCACCAGCAGAATGAGGACAGAGACCCAGTACTTC; CDR3 protein: CATSRMRTETQYF
J gene: TRBJ2-7; D gene: NA; V gene: TRBV6-1; clone size: few; CDR3 DNA: TGTGCCAGCGGGGGGTCGTATGACGAGCAGTACTTC; CDR3 protein: CASGGSYDEQYF
J gene: TRBJ2-7; D gene: TRBD2; V gene: TRBV7-6; clone size: NA; CDR3 DNA: TGTGCCAGCAGCGGAGAGAGGACTAGCGGGAACAACGAGCAGTACTTC; CDR3 protein: CASSGERTSGNNEQYF
J gene: TRBJ2-5; D gene: NA; V gene: TRBV2; clone size: many; CDR3 DNA: TGTGCCAGCAGCCGGGACTTGGGCCTTCCCCAGTACTTC; CDR3 protein: CASSRDLGLPQYF
J gene: TRBJ2-3; D gene: NA; V gene: TRBV4-3; clone size: NA; CDR3 DNA: TGCGCCAGCAGCCAGACCCGACGGCAGCCTGATACGCAGTATTTT; CDR3 protein: CASSQTRRQPDTQYF
J gene: TRBJ2-5; D gene: NA; V gene: TRBV3-1; clone size: NA; CDR3 DNA: TGTGCCAGCAGCCAAGAACTGCACGGAGAGACCCAGTACTTC; CDR3 protein: CASSQELHGETQYF
J gene: TRBJ2-7; D gene: NA; V gene: TRBV6-2/TRBV6-3; clone size: many; CDR3 DNA: TGTGCCAGCAGTTACTCGGTCCAGGGACGGGGCGAGCAGTACTTC; CDR3 protein: CASSYSVQGRGEQYF
J gene: TRBJ1-4; D gene: NA; V gene: TRBV13; clone size: NA; CDR3 DNA: TGTGCCAGCAGCTTAAGGGTTGGAAAACTGTTTTTT; CDR3 protein: CASSLRVGKLFF